Shown below are 29 T cell receptor beta chains from a single sample sequenced in a study of T cell responses to AZD1222 COVID-19 vaccine. The protocol was immunoSEQ multiplex PCR, while the TCRdb copy is restricted to in-frame clones and leaves out a portion. The sample carries some 67,000 clones, roughly four fifths recorded once. The sequences come from peripheral blood, collected 28 days after the second AZD1222 dose. The receptors originated from an adult who received the AZD1222 COVID-19 vaccine.

This chain links TRBV4-2 with TRBJ1-5; D gene unclear. The V and J ends lost 0 bases and 3 bases respectively, with 9 bases between them. The CDR3 is 15 residues long. Looked up from germline, CDR1 is LGHNA and CDR2 is YNFKEQ. The CDR3 here is CASSQEAQNNQPQHF. The CDR3 nucleotides are TGTGCCAGCAGCCAAGAAGCGCAGAACAATCAGCCCCAGCATTTT.

The chain links TRBV4-1 to TRBJ2-7; D is undetermined. The CDR3 length is 14 residues. Trimming cost V 6 bases and J 5 bases, with 17 bases left between them. Germline values: CDR1 MGHRA, CDR2 YSYEKL. This CDR3 is CASSSTTLSHEQYF. The CDR3 coding sequence is TGCGCCAGCAGTTCGACCACATTGAGTCACGAGCAGTACTTC.

This clone rates as medium-sized. The rearrangement uses TRBV11-3 and TRBJ2-1; D may be TRBD2 (6 bases). The V end lost 4 bases, the J end lost 5 bases, and 12 bases lay between the germline ends. There are 14 residues in the CDR3. CDR1 and CDR2 (germline): SGHNT, YENEEA. Written as DNA, the CDR3 is TGTGCCAGCAGCTCCGGACTAACCAACAATGAGCAGTTCTTC. This encodes CASSSGLTNNEQFF.

In this sample, this clone turned up a few times. The CDR3: CATSREFGTATGNQPQHF. In DNA, the CDR3 is TGTGCCACCAGCAGAGAGTTCGGCACTGCGACGGGCAATCAGCCCCAGCATTTT. The chain links TRBV15 to TRBJ1-5; D call uncertain. V was pared by 0 bases and J by 2 bases, with 17 bases between. The CDR3 is 18 residues long. Germline CDR1 and CDR2: LNHNV and YYDKDF (reference sequence).

V is TRBV5-4 and J is TRBJ1-1, with TRBD1 as a possible D gene (6 bases). The V gene's germline CDR1 is SGHNT and CDR2 YYREEE (reference sequence). The length of the CDR3 is 15 residues. V was trimmed by 4 bases and J by 0 bases, leaving 13 bases between them. This chain's CDR3 is CASSMDRGLNTEAFF. CDR3 sequence (DNA): TGTGCCAGCAGCATGGATAGGGGGTTGAACACTGAAGCTTTCTTT. Full variable domain (missing parts from reference TRBV5-4 and TRBJ1-1): ETGVTQSPTHLIKTRGQQVTLRCSSQSGHNTVSWYQQALGQGPQFIFQYYREEENGRGNFPPRFSGLQFPNYSSELNVNALELDDSALYLCASSMDRGLNTEAFFGQGTRLTVV.

The genes are TRBV18 and TRBJ1-1, with 9 bases fitting TRBD1. CDR1 and CDR2 from the germline V gene are KGHSH and LQKENI. With V trimmed by 5 bases and J by 3 bases, 13 bases remained unmatched. The CDR3 is 17 amino acids. DNA of the CDR3: TGTGCCAGCTCATTTACGTCCCCGGGACAGGGAGACACTGAAGCTTTCTTT. Translating gives CASSFTSPGQGDTEAFF.

The rearrangement links TRBV11-3 to TRBJ2-5; 8 nucleotides align to TRBD1. CDR3 length: 14 amino acids. Germline V lookup: CDR1 SGHNT, CDR2 YENEEA. Trimming cost V 5 bases and J 3 bases; bases outside gene matches: 5. The CDR3 DNA reads as TGTGCCAGCAGCCACGGACAGGGAAAAGAGACCCAGTACTTC. It yields the protein CASSHGQGKETQYF.

The CDR3 region has the DNA TGTGCCAGCAGCCAAGACGGCTACAATGAGCAGTTCTTC. Its protein is CASSQDGYNEQFF. The chain uses TRBV7-7 and TRBJ2-1; no firm D call. The CDR3 runs 13 residues. The ends were cut back, 5 bases at V and 3 bases at J, with 8 bases in the middle. In germline, CDR1 is SSHAT, CDR2 FNYEAQ (reference sequence).

There are a few counts of this clone. The chain is built from TRBV2 and TRBJ2-3; 11 nucleotides align to TRBD2. The CDR3 contains 16 residues. V lost 5 bases and J lost 7; bases outside the gene matches: 11. CDR1 SNHLY and CDR2 FYNNEI come from the germline V gene. CDR3 bases: TGTGCCAGCAGTATAGATAGCGGGGGGGCCGCTAATACGCAGTATTTT. Translated: CASSIDSGGAANTQYF.

V usage is TRBV7-9 and J usage is TRBJ2-7; a possible D gene is TRBD2 (5 bases). The germline V gene has CDR1 SEHNR and CDR2 FQNEAQ (reference sequence). The CDR3 runs 12 residues. V lost 7 bases, J lost 6 bases, and 13 bases lay in between. CDR3 DNA: TGTGCCAGCAACCAAGGGAGACTCGAGCAGTACTTC. Translating gives CASNQGRLEQYF.

This sequence joins TRBV5-6 and TRBJ2-5; TRBD2 matches at 7 bases. Germline lookup yields CDR1 SGHDT and CDR2 YYEEEE. V dropped 0 bases and J dropped 8; count of bases not matched to a gene: 10. The length of the CDR3 is 15 residues. The CDR3 DNA reads TGTGCCAGCAGCTTGGCCGGGAGGACTAAGGCTACCCAGTACTTC. Protein sequence: CASSLAGRTKATQYF.

A few counts support this clone. The DNA is left out, because the CDR3 cannot be placed on it with certainty; the CDR3 is given as TCRdb lists it. The chain joins TRBV6-2 or TRBV6-3 to TRBJ2-7. The germline V gene has CDR1 MNHEY and CDR2 SVGEGT. Including both end residues, the CDR3 is 14 amino acids long. This chain's CDR3 is CASSYFGPGYEQYF.

This clone was seen a few times. The V call is TRBV19, the J call TRBJ1-1, with D tentatively TRBD1 (5 bases). The V gene's germline CDR1 is LNHDA and CDR2 SQIVND (reference sequence). V was pared by 10 bases and J by 8 bases, with 29 bases between. The CDR3 runs to 16 residues. DNA of the CDR3: TGTGCCACCCTCAACCACCTCGCTGCGGGGACGACCGAAGCTTTCTTT. Protein product: CATLNHLAAGTTEAFF.

The CDR3 DNA is TGTGCCAGCAGTCGGACAGGGTTGGAACCCCAGCATTTT. The encoded protein is CASSRTGLEPQHF. The chain recombines TRBV12-3 or TRBV12-4 with TRBJ1-5; 8 bases fit TRBD1. The CDR3 contains 13 residues. The J segment lost 10 bases and the V segment lost 5 bases, leaving 7 bases of the junction unmatched.

This clone was recorded a few times. The chain has TRBV7-9 and TRBJ1-4; D is uncertain. Trimming stripped 1 base from V and 7 bases from J, with 10 bases between. This CDR3 contains 14 residues. CDR1 and CDR2 from the germline V gene are SEHNR and FQNEAQ (reference sequence). In DNA form, the CDR3 reads TGTGCCAGCAGCTTAGTCGGAGAGAGTGAAAAACTGTTTTTT. Amino acids: CASSLVGESEKLFF.

The chain carries TRBV2 and TRBJ2-5, with a possible D match to TRBD2 (7 bases). The ends were cut back, 5 bases at V and 3 bases at J, with 16 bases in the middle. CDR3 length: 15 amino acids. The germline CDR1 and CDR2 sequences are SNHLY and FYNNEI. The CDR3 is CASSWEGGDEETQYF. The DNA of the CDR3 is TGTGCCAGCAGTTGGGAGGGGGGGGACGAAGAGACCCAGTACTTC.

The chain uses TRBV23-1 and TRBJ2-7; maybe TRBD2 (5 bases). TRBV23-1 is recorded as an ORF, its role being uncertain. The germline V and J ends were trimmed by 0 bases and 2 bases, with 11 bases remaining between them. CDR3 length: 15 amino acids. CDR3 DNA sequence: TGCGCCAGCAGTCAATCGTGGAGGACGACCTACGAGCAGTACTTC. This translates into CASSQSWRTTYEQYF.

The rearrangement uses TRBV5-1 and TRBJ1-4, with 9 bases matching TRBD1. The V gene end was trimmed by 3 bases and the J gene end by 8 bases; junction bases not matched to a gene: 5. Per germline, CDR1 SGHRS and CDR2 YFSETQ. CDR3 length equals 14 residues. CDR3: CASSYRGQKEKLFF. The DNA of the CDR3 is TGCGCCAGCAGCTACAGGGGGCAGAAGGAAAAACTGTTTTTT.

The chain joins TRBV11-2 to TRBJ1-5; 8 nucleotides align to TRBD1. The CDR3 covers 15 residues. Germline-derived CDR1 and CDR2 are SGHAT and FQNNGV. With 5 bases clipped from V and 4 bases from J, the junction kept 7 bases outside the gene matches. CDR3: CASSLSTGGNQPQHF. CDR3 sequence (DNA): TGTGCCAGCAGCCTATCCACAGGGGGAAATCAGCCCCAGCATTTT.

The chain is built from TRBV5-1 and TRBJ2-1, with 9 bases matching TRBD2. The CDR3 totals 14 residues. Germline V gene data show CDR1 as SGHRS and CDR2 as YFSETQ. The trim removed 4 bases at V and 6 bases at J, leaving 5 bases unmatched. The CDR3 nucleotides are TGCGCCAGCAGCCCCCGCGGGGGGGCCAATGAGCAGTTCTTC. This gives the protein CASSPRGGANEQFF.

The chain links TRBV18 to TRBJ2-2; perhaps D is TRBD1 or TRBD2 (6 bases each). Germline V lookup: CDR1 KGHSH, CDR2 LQKENI. CDR3 size: 15 residues. The germline V and J ends were trimmed by 1 base and 7 bases, with 13 bases remaining between them. The CDR3 DNA sequence: TGTGCCAGCTCACCACAAGTCAGGGGAGGCGGGGAGCTGTTTTTT. Protein sequence: CASSPQVRGGGELFF.

The chain employs TRBV7-2 and TRBJ2-6, with D unresolved. The CDR3 has 14 amino acids. V lost 3 bases to trimming and J lost 0 bases, with 3 bases between them. Germline V gene sequence: CDR1 SGHTA, CDR2 FQGNSA. The CDR3 loop is CASSFRSGANVLTF. CDR3 coding DNA: TGTGCCAGCAGCTTCCGCTCTGGGGCCAACGTCCTGACTTTC.

The genes are TRBV5-1 and TRBJ1-6; D is undetermined. Germline values: CDR1 SGHRS, CDR2 YFSETQ. The CDR3 loop spans 15 amino acids. The V end lost 0 bases, the J end lost 0 bases, and 4 bases lay between the germline ends. This CDR3 reads CASSLGSSYNSPLHF. The CDR3 coding sequence is TGCGCCAGCAGCTTGGGGAGCTCCTATAATTCACCCCTCCACTTT.

The V gene is TRBV5-1, the J gene TRBJ2-3, with 14 bases lining up with TRBD2. The CDR3 is 19 residues long. Germline V CDR1 and CDR2: SGHRS, YFSETQ. The V segment lost 5 bases and the J segment 0 bases; nucleotides outside the gene matches: 11. The CDR3 coding sequence is TGCGCCAGCAGTTACGGACTAGCGGGGGGCCCAACTAGCACAGATACGCAGTATTTT. It yields the protein CASSYGLAGGPTSTDTQYF.

V and J are TRBV4-3 and TRBJ1-1; D is possibly TRBD1 (5 bases). The CDR3 has 14 residues. The V and J ends lost 3 bases and 4 bases respectively, with 12 bases between them. Germline CDR1 is LGHNA and CDR2 is YSLEER. DNA of the CDR3: TGCGCCAGCAGCCACCCAGGGTTTGGCACTGAAGCTTTCTTT. Its translation: CASSHPGFGTEAFF.

The count of this clone is one. CDR3 amino acids: CAISEGHPGDTQYF. Written as DNA, the CDR3 is TGTGCCATCAGTGAGGGGCACCCAGGGGATACGCAGTATTTT. This chain uses TRBV10-3 with TRBJ2-3; TRBD1 is a possible D gene (5 bases). The germline CDR1 and CDR2 sequences are ENHRY and SYGVKD. The CDR3 has 14 residues. Trimming cost V 2 bases and J 6 bases, with 12 bases left between them.

The chain recombines TRBV5-6 with TRBJ2-3, with D unresolved. Trimming pared 4 bases from V and 7 bases from J, leaving 10 bases between. Germline CDR1 reads SGHDT; CDR2 reads YYEEEE. The CDR3 is made up of 12 amino acids. CDR3 amino acids: CASSPRPHTQYF. In DNA, the CDR3 is TGTGCCAGCAGCCCCCGCCCTCATACGCAGTATTTT.

The rearrangement uses TRBV5-1 and TRBJ1-1; 8 nucleotides match TRBD1. Germline-derived CDR1 and CDR2 are SGHRS and YFSETQ. Trimming removed 0 bases from V and 10 bases from J; junction bases left unmatched: 8. This CDR3 has 14 amino acids. As DNA, the CDR3 is TGCGCCAGCAGCTTGGAAACAGGGGGTATGAGAGCTTTCTTT. This sequence encodes CASSLETGGMRAFF.

V usage is TRBV10-3 and J usage is TRBJ2-7, with 9 bases that match TRBD1. V lost 3 bases to trimming and J lost 4 bases; unmatched junction nucleotides: 7. Per the germline V gene, CDR1 is ENHRY and CDR2 is SYGVKD. This CDR3 spans 15 amino acids. CDR3 nucleotides: TGTGCCATCAGTGATAGGGGACAGGGAGAATACGAGCAGTACTTC. Amino acids: CAISDRGQGEYEQYF.